This entry concerns a single TCR beta chain. This sample was taken from a study of blood T cell repertoires in COVID-19. Study information: Nucleic acid was either cDNA or gDNA, and it came from T cells, B-cell-depleted T cells, or PBMCs.

Data came from immunoSEQ multiplex PCR; TCRdb stores just in-frame clones and leaves some out. The table shows hundreds of thousands of clones, with 75% to 90% occurring only once. The germline CDR1 and CDR2 sequences are ENHRY and SYGVKD. V lost 4 bases to trimming and J lost 1 base, with 10 bases between them. CDR3 length: 14 residues. This sequence originates from a woman aged 70-85 years with active or convalescent COVID-19. This chain uses TRBV10-3 with TRBJ1-1; no clear D gene. The sequenced sample consisted of peripheral blood. The CDR3 bases are TGTGCCATCAGTGTTGGCCTAGAGAACACTGAAGCTTTCTTT. It yields the protein CAISVGLENTEAFF.